This TCR beta chain was observed in a study of T-cell memory formation after mild COVID-19. Study background: The TCR clusters were mostly specific to one donor.

The germline V gene encodes CDR1 DFQATT and CDR2 SNEGSKA (reference sequence). V dropped 0 bases and J dropped 2 bases, with 6 bases sitting between them. This CDR3 spans 13 amino acids. Study results and limitations: Some clones that responded turned up in pre-infection memory, which suggests that cross-reactive memory joined in. Among contracting clones, CD4+ were mainly CM/EM and CD8+ enriched in EMRA.

The 5'RACE method, run with constant-segment primers, produced TCR alpha and TCR beta cDNA libraries (carrying sample barcodes and UMIs). TCRdb passed the 5' RACE reads through MiXCR, listing each CDR3 protein once. Of 140,000 to 150,000 distinct CDR3 sequences in the sample, less than 20% were seen once. The sample holds a few counts of this clonotype. What it binds is not known. The receptor's source is an adult woman who had mild COVID-19 (a few samples of this study predate the infection). Cell type and time point are not known. Sequencing was carried out using PBMCs or a T cell subset sorted from them (not recorded which). The chain links TRBV20-1 to TRBJ2-3; no firm D call. Here the CDR3 reads CSARETLTDTQYF. The CDR3 DNA reads TGCAGTGCTAGAGAAACCCTCACAGATACGCAGTATTTT.